One and the same sample provided the 30 T cell receptor beta chains below, sequenced in a study of OX40 agonist ivuxolimab in advanced cancers. The protocol was immunoSEQ multiplex PCR, while the TCRdb copy is restricted to in-frame clones and leaves out a portion. The sample carries under 150,000 clones, under 95% recorded once. The material was CD4+ or CD8+ T cells sorted from blood, obtained in a trial of the OX40 agonist ivuxolimab. These TCRs come from an adult with an advanced solid tumor such as melanoma, head and neck, liver or kidney cancer.

The CDR3 sequence is CASSFPGQGLRYEQYF. The CDR3 region has the DNA TGTGCCAGCAGTTTTCCAGGACAGGGCCTTCGTTACGAGCAGTACTTC. This chain connects TRBV28 to TRBJ2-7, with 8 nucleotides matching TRBD1. CDR1 is MDHEN and CDR2 is SYDVKM in the germline V gene. CDR3 length: 16 residues. Trimming at V came to 3 bases and at J to 4 bases, leaving 11 bases not matched to a gene.

The chain carries TRBV29-1 and TRBJ2-3, with D tentatively TRBD2 (6 bases). The CDR3 length is 14 residues. The ends were cut back, 6 bases at V and 4 bases at J, with 17 bases in the middle. Germline CDR1 reads SQVTM; CDR2 reads ANQGSEA. CDR3 residues: CSVGGTNRADTQYF. The CDR3, as DNA: TGCAGCGTCGGGGGAACAAACCGGGCAGATACGCAGTATTTT.

The chain has TRBV9 and TRBJ2-7, with D perhaps given as TRBD1 or TRBD2 (6 bases each). V gave up 0 bases and J gave up 3 bases, with 16 bases separating them. The length of the CDR3 is 16 residues. Germline V gene lookup returns CDR1 SGDLS and CDR2 YYNGEE. The DNA of the CDR3 is TGTGCCAGCAGCGTAGCTCCCAGGGGAGGATACTACGAGCAGTACTTC. It translates to CASSVAPRGGYYEQYF.

The gene calls are TRBV6-1 and TRBJ1-6; D unclear. V was pared by 6 bases and J by 9 bases, with 12 bases between. CDR1 is MNHNS, CDR2 SASEGT, per germline. This CDR3 spans 13 amino acids. DNA of the CDR3: TGTGCCAGCAGCCTTCCGGGCCCTTCACCCCTCCACTTT. It yields the protein CASSLPGPSPLHF.

In its sample, this clone was seen a few times. V is TRBV5-8 and J is TRBJ1-3, with TRBD1 as a possible D gene (6 bases). CDR3 size: 14 residues. CDR1 is SGHTS, CDR2 YDEGEE, per germline. V was shortened by 4 bases and J by 3 bases, with 11 bases between the two germline ends. DNA of the CDR3: TGTGCCAGCAGCCCCGGACAGCTTGGAAACACCATATATTTT. Protein: CASSPGQLGNTIYF.

The rearrangement joins TRBV5-1 to TRBJ2-1, with 9 bases that match TRBD2. The germline gives CDR1 SGHRS, CDR2 YFSETQ. J lost 3 bases, V lost 4 bases, and 11 bases had no gene match. This CDR3 comprises 17 residues. The CDR3 protein is CASSSPLAGGLYNEQFF. Here the CDR3 DNA reads TGCGCCAGCAGCAGCCCTTTGGCGGGGGGGCTCTACAATGAGCAGTTCTTC.

In nucleotides, the CDR3 is TGTGCCAGCAGCTTAGGTGGTGGCAGGGCTTACTACGAGCAGTACTTC. Amino acids: CASSLGGGRAYYEQYF. The V call is TRBV7-2, the J call TRBJ2-7, with D possibly matching TRBD1 (5 bases). Germline V gene lookup returns CDR1 SGHTA and CDR2 FQGNSA. Deletions cut 1 base from V and 3 bases from J, with 16 bases between. The CDR3 length is 16 residues.

V and J are TRBV14 and TRBJ2-1, with D perhaps matching TRBD1 (6 bases). Looked up from germline, CDR1 is SGHDN and CDR2 is FVKESK. V gave up 0 bases and J gave up 6 bases, with 12 bases separating them. The CDR3 extends over 15 amino acids. CDR3: CASSQDGLRGNEQFF. CDR3 bases: TGTGCCAGCAGCCAAGACGGACTCAGGGGCAATGAGCAGTTCTTC.

The rearrangement links TRBV16 to TRBJ1-1, with D unclear. The germline gives CDR1 KGHSY, CDR2 FQNENV. The CDR3 covers 11 residues. With 6 bases removed from V and 7 bases from J, the gap between germline ends came to 9 bases. This CDR3 is CASRQWREAFF. CDR3 sequence (DNA): TGTGCCAGCAGACAGTGGCGTGAAGCTTTCTTT.

The V call is TRBV4-1, the J call TRBJ1-2; D gene uncertain. V lost 3 bases and J lost 3, with 14 bases in between. From germline, CDR1 is MGHRA and CDR2 YSYEKL. CDR3 length: 15 residues. The CDR3 nucleotides read TGCGCCAGCAGCCAGCCCCCCTCACCAGACTATGGCTACACCTTC. It translates to CASSQPPSPDYGYTF.

The chain combines TRBV4-3 with TRBJ2-4, with D perhaps given as TRBD1 or TRBD2 (5 bases each). In germline, CDR1 is LGHNA, CDR2 YSLEER. The CDR3 is 15 amino acids. Trimming removed 3 bases from V and 5 bases from J, with 14 bases in between. The CDR3 bases are TGCGCCAGCAGCCAGTCCCGGGACGCTCAAAACATTCAGTACTTC. It codes for CASSQSRDAQNIQYF.

This clone appeared a single time. CDR3 amino acids: CASSVAPGGPNYEQYF. The CDR3 region has the DNA TGTGCCAGCAGCGTAGCCCCCGGCGGACCGAACTACGAGCAGTACTTC. The chain has TRBV9 and TRBJ2-7, with D uncertain. Trimming left V 0 bases short and J 3 bases short, with 16 bases between. The V gene's germline CDR1 is SGDLS and CDR2 YYNGEE. The CDR3 is made up of 16 amino acids.

The V gene is TRBV28, the J gene TRBJ2-1; 10 bases are a match to TRBD2. The CDR3 is 15 amino acids. With 6 bases clipped from V and 12 bases from J, the junction kept 14 bases outside the gene matches. Germline CDR1 is MDHEN and CDR2 is SYDVKM. CDR3 DNA sequence: TGTGCCAGCAGCACCGGGACTAGCGACACAATTGGGCAGTTCTTC. It is translated as CASSTGTSDTIGQFF.

J is TRBJ2-7 and V is TRBV4-1; D might be TRBD1 (5 bases). Trimming removed 1 base at V and 3 bases at J, with 10 bases between. Germline values: CDR1 MGHRA, CDR2 YSYEKL. This CDR3 contains 14 residues. The CDR3 reads CASSQGTLYYEQYF. CDR3 sequence (DNA): TGCGCCAGCAGCCAAGGGACACTCTACTACGAGCAGTACTTC.

The chain uses TRBV7-2 and TRBJ2-7; 12 positions agree with TRBD2. V lost 5 bases and J lost 3; bases outside the gene matches: 2. This CDR3 has 14 residues. The germline CDR1 and CDR2 sequences are SGHTA and FQGNSA. This CDR3 reads CASSQTSGSYEQYF. CDR3 coding DNA: TGTGCCAGCAGCCAGACTAGCGGGAGCTACGAGCAGTACTTC.

The rearrangement joins TRBV5-4 to TRBJ1-6; D ambiguous. The germline gives CDR1 SGHNT, CDR2 YYREEE (reference sequence). The CDR3 contains 12 residues. V gave up 2 bases and J gave up 8 bases, with 5 bases separating them. CDR3 region: CASSFWDSPLHF. CDR3 DNA sequence: TGTGCCAGCAGCTTTTGGGATTCACCCCTCCACTTT. The full variable domain, with the rest looked up from reference TRBV5-4 and TRBJ1-6, is ETGVTQSPTHLIKTRGQQVTLRCSSQSGHNTVSWYQQALGQGPQFIFQYYREEENGRGNFPPRFSGLQFPNYSSELNVNALELDDSALYLCASSFWDSPLHFGNGTRLTVT.

This chain uses TRBV5-1 with TRBJ2-7; D is ambiguous. Germline loops: CDR1 SGHRS, CDR2 YFSETQ. Trimming shortened V by 0 bases and J by 1 base, and 5 bases separated the two germline ends. The CDR3 runs to 13 residues. CDR3: CASSLVQSYEQYF. CDR3 nucleotide sequence: TGCGCCAGCAGCTTGGTACAGTCCTACGAGCAGTACTTC.

The gene calls are TRBV7-8 and TRBJ2-2; weak D call: TRBD2 (6 bases). Per germline, CDR1 SGHVS and CDR2 FQNEAQ. The CDR3 covers 14 residues. V lost 5 bases, J lost 7 bases, and 14 bases lay in between. The CDR3: CASSPRGGGGELFF. DNA of the CDR3: TGTGCCAGCAGCCCGCGGGGCGGTGGCGGGGAGCTGTTTTTT.

The chain employs TRBV2 and TRBJ1-1; D is possibly TRBD1 (5 bases). The length of the CDR3 is 14 residues. Germline loops: CDR1 SNHLY, CDR2 FYNNEI. Between the trimmed V and J ends, which lost 5 bases and 3 bases, there was a span of 13 bases. CDR3 protein: CASSLTGSDTEAFF. The CDR3 region has the DNA TGTGCCAGCAGTCTAACAGGTTCCGACACTGAAGCTTTCTTT.

This clone appeared once. V gene TRBV5-4 combines with J gene TRBJ1-4; 7 nucleotides line up with TRBD1. The ends lost 3 bases at V and 3 bases at J; junction bases unmatched: 2. CDR1 SGHNT and CDR2 YYREEE come from the germline V gene (reference sequence). This CDR3 has 14 amino acids. CDR3 in DNA: TGTGCCAGCAGCTCCGGGACAGCTAATGAAAAACTGTTTTTT. It yields the protein CASSSGTANEKLFF.

The chain links TRBV6-5 to TRBJ2-3; perhaps TRBD2 as D (5 bases). CDR1 is MNHEY and CDR2 is SVGAGI in the germline V gene. The CDR3 extends over 15 amino acids. V lost 2 bases to trimming and J lost 1 base, with 10 bases between them. CDR3: CASSYEEAGTDTQYF. In nucleotides, the CDR3 is TGTGCCAGCAGTTACGAGGAGGCCGGCACAGATACGCAGTATTTT.

The chain uses TRBV5-1 and TRBJ2-3; TRBD2 matches at 9 bases. The CDR3 loop spans 16 amino acids. In germline, CDR1 is SGHRS, CDR2 YFSETQ. V shed 0 bases, J shed 3 bases, and the junction held 5 bases outside the gene matches. CDR3 sequence: CASSLVAGLATDTQYF. The CDR3 coding sequence is TGCGCCAGCAGCTTGGTCGCGGGACTAGCAACAGATACGCAGTATTTT. Full variable domain (missing parts from reference TRBV5-1 and TRBJ2-3): KAGVTQTPRYLIKTRGQQVTLSCSPISGHRSVSWYQQTPGQGLQFLFEYFSETQRNKGNFPGRFSGRQFSNSRSEMNVSTLELGDSALYLCASSLVAGLATDTQYFGPGTRLTVL.

The chain has TRBV10-3 and TRBJ1-3, with 10 positions matching TRBD1. This CDR3 has 13 amino acids. V was pared by 10 bases and J by 4 bases, with 4 bases of the junction left unmatched. Per germline, CDR1 ENHRY and CDR2 SYGVKD. The CDR3 reads CASRTGGGNTIYF. Written as DNA, the CDR3 is TGTGCCAGCCGGACAGGGGGAGGAAACACCATATATTTT.

This chain uses TRBV7-2 with TRBJ2-1; possible D gene TRBD1, 5 bases. Germline assignment: CDR1 SGHTA and CDR2 FQGNSA. This CDR3 is built from 14 residues. Trimming pared 0 bases from V and 7 bases from J, leaving 10 bases between. The CDR3 here is CASSLAGARNEQFF. The CDR3, as DNA: TGTGCCAGCAGCTTAGCAGGGGCGCGGAATGAGCAGTTCTTC.

The V and J genes are TRBV20-1 and TRBJ2-2; no reliable D call. V gave up 3 bases and J gave up 14 bases, with 13 bases separating them. The length of the CDR3 is 11 residues. The germline V gene has CDR1 DFQATT and CDR2 SNEGSKA (reference sequence). CDR3 sequence: CSASRAPLLFF. The CDR3 DNA sequence: TGCAGTGCTAGCCGGGCCCCCCTACTGTTTTTT.

The chain uses TRBV9 and TRBJ1-2; D is unresolved. The CDR3 is 12 residues long. The germline V gene encodes CDR1 SGDLS and CDR2 YYNGEE. Trimming stripped 3 bases from V and 8 bases from J, with 11 bases between. DNA for the CDR3: TGTGCCAGCAGCGGGCCCGTCGTGGGCTACACCTTC. Residues: CASSGPVVGYTF.

This clone was picked up a small number of times. The V gene is TRBV6-1, the J gene TRBJ1-5; no definite D call. Trimming stripped 3 bases from V and 3 bases from J, with 9 bases between. Germline V CDR1 and CDR2: MNHNS, SASEGT. This CDR3 has 14 residues. This CDR3 reads CASSERQLNQPQHF. Here the CDR3 DNA reads TGTGCCAGCAGTGAGCGGCAGCTCAATCAGCCCCAGCATTTT.

V usage is TRBV5-6 and J usage is TRBJ1-2; no definite D call. The CDR3 loop spans 14 amino acids. Germline V gene data show CDR1 as SGHDT and CDR2 as YYEEEE. Trimming shortened V by 1 base and J by 4 bases, and 11 bases separated the two germline ends. CDR3 sequence reads: CASSLLTDPYGYTF. The CDR3 coding sequence is TGTGCCAGCAGCTTGCTCACAGATCCCTATGGCTACACCTTC.

The rearrangement joins TRBV19 to TRBJ1-6, with D tentatively TRBD1 (5 bases). Germline V CDR1 and CDR2: LNHDA, SQIVND (reference sequence). CDR3 length: 17 residues. V lost 7 bases and J lost 7, with 23 bases in between. In DNA form, the CDR3 reads TGTGCCAGTACCGATCAGTCCGGGGGGGTAAGGAATTCACCCCTCCACTTT. This translates into CASTDQSGGVRNSPLHF.

The J gene is TRBJ1-5, the V gene TRBV7-2, with D unclear. CDR1 is SGHTA and CDR2 is FQGNSA in the germline V gene. Trimming took 1 base from V and 5 from J, leaving 12 bases between them. There are 15 residues in the CDR3. Written as DNA, the CDR3 is TGTGCCAGCAGCTTAGGGGTCCACGGGGATCAGCCCCAGCATTTT. This sequence encodes CASSLGVHGDQPQHF.